A single sample is the source of the 19 T cell receptor beta chains below, sequenced in a study of T cell responses to AZD1222 COVID-19 vaccine. Sequenced by immunoSEQ multiplex PCR; TCRdb stores in-frame clones only, minus some. The sample yields roughly 170,000 clones, around 90% seen once. The sequences come from peripheral blood, collected on day 0 of AZD1222 vaccination. These TCRs come from an adult in good health.

Comments on this clone: Additional DNA sequences in this sample encode the identical CDR3. V usage is TRBV2 and J usage is TRBJ2-1, with 10 nucleotides matching TRBD2. The germline V gene encodes CDR1 SNHLY and CDR2 FYNNEI. The CDR3 runs to 14 residues. J lost 3 bases, V lost 5 bases, and 1 base had no gene match. The DNA of the CDR3 is TGTGCCAGCAGTTGGACTAGCGGCTACAATGAGCAGTTCTTC. This encodes CASSWTSGYNEQFF.

The chain has TRBV19 and TRBJ1-1; 7 bases are shared with TRBD1. The CDR3 contains 13 residues. CDR1 and CDR2 from the germline V gene are LNHDA and SQIVND (reference sequence). V lost 8 bases to trimming and J lost 0 bases; unmatched junction nucleotides: 3. The DNA for the CDR3 is TGTGCCAGTTCGGACAGGCTGAACACTGAAGCTTTCTTT. It is translated as CASSDRLNTEAFF.

This sequence joins TRBV6-5 and TRBJ1-2; D is uncertain. The CDR3 loop spans 14 amino acids. Trimming removed 5 bases at V and 4 bases at J, with 14 bases between. CDR1 and CDR2 from the germline V gene are MNHEY and SVGAGI. The DNA of the CDR3 is TGTGCCAGCAGTCCCCGGGAGACCAGCTATGGCTACACCTTC. Amino acid sequence: CASSPRETSYGYTF.

CDR3 sequence: CATSDTTSGRAYEQFF. CDR3 nucleotides: TGTGCCACCAGTGACACTACTAGCGGGAGGGCCTATGAGCAGTTCTTC. The chain is built from TRBV24-1 and TRBJ2-1; 13 bases agree with TRBD2. J was trimmed by 8 bases and V by 4 bases; bases with no gene match: 7. The length of the CDR3 is 16 residues. Germline V gene sequence: CDR1 KGHDR, CDR2 SFDVKD.

The chain uses TRBV5-4 and TRBJ2-3; 9 bases are a match to TRBD2. Trimming took 4 bases from V and 4 from J; bases not matched to a gene: 4. In germline, CDR1 is SGHNT, CDR2 YYREEE (reference sequence). The CDR3 spans 14 residues. The CDR3 loop reads CASSQGTSSDTQYF. As DNA, the CDR3 is TGTGCCAGCAGCCAAGGGACTAGCTCAGATACGCAGTATTTT.

V gene TRBV28 combines with J gene TRBJ1-2, with 11 bases that match TRBD1. V gave up 3 bases and J gave up 5 bases; unmatched junction bases: 2. The CDR3 spans 14 residues. Germline V lookup: CDR1 MDHEN, CDR2 SYDVKM. CDR3 nucleotides: TGTGCCAGCAGTTTCGGACAGGGGGCTTATGGCTACACCTTC. This encodes CASSFGQGAYGYTF.

This clone has a handful of counts. The rearrangement joins TRBV24-1 to TRBJ2-5; D tentatively fits TRBD1 or TRBD2 (6 bases each). V lost 4 bases, J lost 4 bases, and 15 bases lay in between. In germline, CDR1 is KGHDR, CDR2 SFDVKD. The CDR3 has 15 residues. CDR3 sequence: CATSDFFGGRETQYF. CDR3 in DNA: TGTGCCACCAGTGACTTCTTCGGGGGCCGAGAGACCCAGTACTTC.

The chain carries TRBV4-1 and TRBJ2-5; D is perhaps TRBD1 (5 bases). Between the trimmed V and J ends, which lost 0 bases and 4 bases, there was a span of 18 bases. The CDR3 contains 17 residues. Germline V gene lookup returns CDR1 MGHRA and CDR2 YSYEKL. The CDR3 sequence: CASSQDFRQGGLETQYF. Here the CDR3 DNA reads TGCGCCAGCAGCCAAGATTTTCGTCAGGGTGGGTTAGAGACCCAGTACTTC.

This clone occurred once. The V gene is TRBV29-1, the J gene TRBJ1-1; possible D gene TRBD1, 6 bases. Germline V gene lookup returns CDR1 SQVTM and CDR2 ANQGSEA. V was shortened by 7 bases and J by 4 bases, with 16 bases between the two germline ends. The CDR3 has 13 amino acids. The CDR3 nucleotides are TGCAGCGGCTCGAGGGGGGTGGGCACTGAAGCTTTCTTT. Encoded protein: CSGSRGVGTEAFF.

The V call is TRBV3-1 (or the pseudogene TRBV3-2), the J call TRBJ2-5; D may be TRBD1 or TRBD2 (5 bases each). CDR1 LGHDT and CDR2 YNNKEL come from the germline V gene (reference sequence). The CDR3 length is 14 residues. The V gene lost 4 bases and the J gene lost 1 base, with 10 bases spanning the gap. CDR3 residues: CASSRPGTQETQYF. The CDR3 DNA reads as TGTGCCAGCAGCCGACCCGGGACCCAAGAGACCCAGTACTTC.

The chain links TRBV19 to TRBJ1-2; D is ambiguous. Trimming left V 4 bases short and J 5 bases short, with 11 bases between. Germline V gene sequence: CDR1 LNHDA, CDR2 SQIVND (reference sequence). The CDR3 sequence is 13 residues long. CDR3: CASSTPEAYGYTF. In DNA, the CDR3 is TGTGCCAGTAGTACCCCGGAGGCTTATGGCTACACCTTC.

The J gene is TRBJ2-1, the V gene TRBV19; D is ambiguous. This CDR3 comprises 14 residues. The ends were cut back, 3 bases at V and 10 bases at J, with 16 bases in the middle. The germline V gene encodes CDR1 LNHDA and CDR2 SQIVND (reference sequence). CDR3 amino acids: CASSIVPPVGEQFF. In DNA form, the CDR3 reads TGTGCCAGTAGTATCGTACCCCCCGTTGGCGAGCAGTTCTTC.

The chain couples TRBV19 to TRBJ2-7; TRBD2 is a possible D gene (5 bases). CDR3 length: 15 amino acids. V lost 4 bases and J lost 4, with 17 bases in between. The germline V gene has CDR1 LNHDA and CDR2 SQIVND (reference sequence). The CDR3 loop is CASSTLGLGLYEQYF. The CDR3 region has the DNA TGTGCCAGTAGTACCCTCGGACTTGGGCTGTACGAGCAGTACTTC.

The CDR3 sequence is CASSPSSGKDTGELFF. CDR3 DNA: TGTGCCAGCTCACCTTCTAGCGGGAAAGACACCGGGGAGCTGTTTTTT. The chain has TRBV18 and TRBJ2-2; 9 bases agree with TRBD2. Germline V lookup: CDR1 KGHSH, CDR2 LQKENI. The J segment lost 3 bases and the V segment lost 3 bases, leaving 5 bases of the junction unmatched. The CDR3 extends over 16 amino acids. The whole variable domain, remainder taken from reference TRBV18 and TRBJ2-2, is NAGVMQNPRHLVRRRGQEARLRCSPMKGHSHVYWYRQLPEEGLKFMVYLQKENIIDESGMPKERFSAEFPKEGPSILRIQQVVRGDSAAYFCASSPSSGKDTGELFFGEGSRLTVL.

V and J are TRBV3-1 (or the pseudogene TRBV3-2) and TRBJ2-2; 13 bases line up with TRBD2. Germline V lookup: CDR1 LGHDT, CDR2 YNNKEL (reference sequence). The length of the CDR3 is 17 residues. V shed 1 base, J shed 4 bases, and the junction held 3 bases outside the gene matches. CDR3 DNA sequence: TGTGCCAGCAGCCAAGGGGGACTAGCGGGACGCACCGGGGAGCTGTTTTTT. Its protein is CASSQGGLAGRTGELFF.

V usage is TRBV27 and J usage is TRBJ2-2; 7 bases map to TRBD1. The germline gives CDR1 MNHEY, CDR2 SMNVEV (reference sequence). V lost 6 bases, J lost 4 bases, and 11 bases stayed unmatched. The CDR3 spans 16 residues. CDR3 nucleotides: TGTGCCAGCAGCTCCCTGACAGGGCTGGTCACCGGGGAGCTGTTTTTT. It is translated as CASSSLTGLVTGELFF.

The chain couples TRBV19 to TRBJ2-5; TRBD1 agrees at 7 bases. Trimming cost V 4 bases and J 1 base; bases outside gene matches: 3. CDR1 is LNHDA and CDR2 is SQIVND in the germline V gene (reference sequence). The CDR3 is 14 residues long. The CDR3 loop reads CASSTGTAQETQYF. The CDR3 DNA follows: TGTGCCAGTAGTACGGGGACAGCCCAAGAGACCCAGTACTTC.

This rearrangement joins TRBV18 to TRBJ2-7; 8 bases fit TRBD2. V lost 0 bases to trimming and J lost 6 bases; unmatched junction nucleotides: 4. CDR1 is KGHSH, CDR2 LQKENI, per germline. The CDR3 spans 14 residues. The CDR3 nucleotides read TGTGCCAGCTCACCACCCCCGGGAGGGAGCGAGCAGTACTTC. As protein: CASSPPPGGSEQYF.

V and J are TRBV6-6 and TRBJ2-5; no definite D call. The CDR3 covers 13 residues. The V gene lost 8 bases and the J gene lost 5 bases, with 15 bases spanning the gap. CDR1 and CDR2 (germline): MNHNY, SVGAGI (reference sequence). DNA for the CDR3: TGTGCCAGCGCCCTTCCCGCGGTGGAGACCCAGTACTTC. It translates to CASALPAVETQYF.